The present T cell receptor beta chain was sequenced within a study of shared clonotypes between healthy human individuals. At a deep level, the assay was run. For each subset, genomic DNA was distributed in equal portions over several immunoSEQ plates. Clones were sequenced by immunoSEQ multiplex PCR, and TCRdb holds only the in-frame ones, with some missing. The sample has under 350,000 clones, roughly 87% seen once. Donors had no recently reported acute infections or vaccinations and were HIV-negative. This clone occurred once. Antigen specificity is unknown. V lost 6 bases and J 3 bases, leaving 6 bases between the germline ends. Germline V gene lookup returns CDR1 MNHEY and CDR2 SVGAGI. The CDR3 is 11 amino acids. General observations from the study: Compared with memory subsets, naive subsets generally had larger estimated richness.

The origin of this receptor is a man younger than 35 in good health. This chain uses TRBV6-5 with TRBJ2-7; TRBD2 might be the D (6 bases). Input material: memory CD8+ T cells sorted from blood. Subset reported: CD45RO+ cells pooled with CCR7-negative TemRA cells. The CDR3 is CASSGGYEQYF. In DNA, the CDR3 is TGTGCCAGCAGCGGGGGCTACGAGCAGTACTTC.